This entry lists 9 T cell receptor beta chains sequenced from one sample in a study of T cell responses to AZD1222 COVID-19 vaccine. Only in-frame clones appear in the TCRdb table, and some are missing; sequencing was by immunoSEQ multiplex PCR. Of around 110,000 clones listed, around nine tenths are singletons. Sequencing was performed on peripheral blood, taken 28 days after the second AZD1222 dose. The receptors here all came from an adult who received the AZD1222 COVID-19 vaccine.

The chain combines TRBV2 with TRBJ1-6; D remains unclear. This CDR3 comprises 15 residues. Between the trimmed V and J ends, which lost 6 bases and 0 bases, there was a span of 9 bases. Germline-derived CDR1 and CDR2 are SNHLY and FYNNEI. This chain's CDR3 is CASRQPSSYNSPLHF. The CDR3 coding sequence is TGTGCCAGCAGACAACCAAGCTCCTATAATTCACCCCTCCACTTT. The entire variable domain, with the rest obtained from reference TRBV2 and TRBJ1-6, is as follows: EPEVTQTPSHQVTQMGQEVILRCVPISNHLYFYWYRQILGQKVEFLVSFYNNEISEKSEIFDDQFSVERPDGSNFTLKIRSTKLEDSAMYFCASRQPSSYNSPLHFGNGTRLTVT.

The rearrangement uses TRBV7-2 and TRBJ2-5, with 9 nucleotides matching TRBD2. V trimming: 1 base; J trimming: 0 bases; junction bases outside the gene matches: 3. The CDR3 has 16 residues. Germline CDR1 SGHTA, CDR2 FQGNSA. CDR3: CASSLGRGGHQETQYF. For the CDR3, the DNA is TGTGCCAGCAGCTTAGGGCGGGGGGGTCACCAAGAGACCCAGTACTTC.

The V call is TRBV11-2, the J call TRBJ1-3; 8 bases agree with TRBD1. J gave up 5 bases and V 5 bases, and 8 bases lay outside the gene matches. CDR1 is SGHAT and CDR2 is FQNNGV in the germline V gene. The CDR3 loop spans 15 amino acids. The DNA of the CDR3 is TGTGCCAGCAGCCACCTTACAGGGGGGAGAAACACCATATATTTT. It yields the protein CASSHLTGGRNTIYF.

Written as DNA, the CDR3 is TGTGCCAGCAGCCGCCTTAAACCCCCTCTTGGGAAACTGTTTTTT. Protein product: CASSRLKPPLGKLFF. The J gene is TRBJ1-4, the V gene TRBV3-1 (or the pseudogene TRBV3-2); D is unresolved. The length of the CDR3 is 15 residues. The germline V and J ends were trimmed by 4 bases and 11 bases, with 20 bases remaining between them. The V gene's germline CDR1 is LGHDT and CDR2 YNNKEL (reference sequence).

This clone was counted a single time. The CDR3 nucleotides are TGTGCCAGCAGCTTGGGGGCCGGGAGTTTTCGGAACACCGGGGAGCTGTTTTTT. Its protein product is CASSLGAGSFRNTGELFF. The chain uses TRBV7-6 and TRBJ2-2; D might be TRBD1 or TRBD2, each matching 6 bases. The CDR3 has 18 amino acids. Between the trimmed V and J ends, which lost 3 bases and 1 base, there was a span of 18 bases. The germline gives CDR1 SGHVS, CDR2 FNYEAQ.

V is TRBV5-4 and J is TRBJ2-7; D may be TRBD2 (5 bases). The germline gives CDR1 SGHNT, CDR2 YYREEE (reference sequence). CDR3 length: 13 residues. Trimming shortened V by 4 bases and J by 4 bases, and 12 bases separated the two germline ends. For the CDR3, the DNA is TGTGCCAGCAGCCCTAGCATCGGGTACGAGCAGTACTTC. It is translated as CASSPSIGYEQYF.

This chain joins TRBV12-3 or TRBV12-4 and TRBJ1-1; D gene ambiguous. The CDR3 sequence is 13 residues long. Trimming stripped 8 bases from V and 0 bases from J, with 10 bases between. The CDR3, as DNA: TGTGCCAGCTACATTGGATTGAACACTGAAGCTTTCTTT. The encoded protein is CASYIGLNTEAFF.

The CDR3, as DNA: TGTGCCAGTAGTCCCTCCAGGAACACCGGGGAGCTGTTTTTT. It translates to CASSPSRNTGELFF. The rearrangement links TRBV2 to TRBJ2-2; D is ambiguous. The V and J ends lost 9 bases and 1 base respectively, with 12 bases between them. There are 14 residues in the CDR3. Per the germline V gene, CDR1 is SNHLY and CDR2 is FYNNEI.

This chain uses TRBV27 with TRBJ2-3; unclear D gene. The length of the CDR3 is 16 residues. Germline V gene data show CDR1 as MNHEY and CDR2 as SMNVEV (reference sequence). V shed 2 bases and J shed 0 bases, with 12 bases lying between them. Written as DNA, the CDR3 is TGTGCCAGCAGTTTAGGATTCGGCAGTAGCACAGATACGCAGTATTTT. Protein product: CASSLGFGSSTDTQYF.